The 22 T cell receptor beta chains presented below share a single source sample, sequenced in a study of blood T cells in healthy people across ages. A second PCR of 7 to 11 cycles used a sample-barcoded 5' primer and a J-beta primer mix. TCRdb reprocessed the 5' RACE reads with MiXCR, giving one entry per CDR3 protein. The data hold about 1,600,000 distinct CDR3 sequences, with around 42% observed a single time. The sequenced material came from blood. The receptors shown here come from a young woman in good health.

Concerning this clonotype: An end of the junction does not agree with germline; a read error may underlie this. The rearrangement joins TRBV2 to TRBJ2-3; D ambiguous. The CDR3 runs to 13 residues. CDR1 and CDR2 from the germline V gene are SNHLY and FYNNEI. This CDR3 is CTSRVSVADTQYF. CDR3 sequence (DNA): TGTACCAGCAGAGTCTCGGTGGCAGATACGCAGTATTTT.

V is TRBV5-1 and J is TRBJ2-4; D might be TRBD1 (6 bases). The germline gives CDR1 SGHRS, CDR2 YFSETQ. Between the trimmed V and J ends, which lost 4 bases and 2 bases, there was a span of 25 bases. The CDR3 is made up of 19 amino acids. CDR3 residues: CASSLRQAQAGLPKNIQYF. The CDR3 coding sequence is TGCGCCAGCAGCCTTAGACAGGCCCAGGCTGGGTTACCCAAAAACATTCAGTACTTC.

The sample holds many counts of this clonotype. The chain is built from TRBV3-1 and TRBJ2-7, with TRBD2 matching 7 bases. This CDR3 is built from 15 residues. The trim removed 1 base at V and 2 bases at J, leaving 5 bases unmatched. CDR1 LGHDT and CDR2 YNNKEL come from the germline V gene (reference sequence). CDR3 nucleotide sequence: TGTGCCAGCAGCCAAGGCGCTAGCGGTGCCTACGAGCAGTACTTC. Translating gives CASSQGASGAYEQYF.

The table lists this clonotype with a few counts. This chain uses TRBV6-1 with TRBJ2-1; no definite D call. This CDR3 comprises 13 residues. In germline, CDR1 is MNHNS, CDR2 SASEGT. V lost 2 bases and J lost 4, with 6 bases in between. The CDR3 reads CASSEIGYNEQFF. CDR3 sequence (DNA): TGTGCCAGCAGTGAAATCGGGTACAATGAGCAGTTCTTC.

The chain employs TRBV29-1 and TRBJ2-1; 7 nucleotides match TRBD2. V gave up 6 bases and J gave up 8 bases; unmatched junction bases: 16. Germline V gives CDR1 SQVTM, CDR2 ANQGSEA. This CDR3 has 15 residues. The CDR3 protein is CSVTRGRALVDEQFF. CDR3 nucleotides: TGCAGCGTGACTCGGGGGAGGGCCTTAGTAGATGAGCAGTTCTTC.

The V and J genes are TRBV27 and TRBJ2-2; 10 bases match TRBD2. The V segment lost 2 bases and the J segment 3 bases; nucleotides outside the gene matches: 3. The germline V gene has CDR1 MNHEY and CDR2 SMNVEV (reference sequence). The CDR3 length is 16 residues. The CDR3 here is CASSLRAGGYTGELFF. The CDR3 nucleotides are TGTGCCAGCAGTTTACGAGCGGGGGGGTACACCGGGGAGCTGTTTTTT.

With respect to this clonotype: This may be a read error: a much more frequent sequence differs by one nucleotide. J is TRBJ1-1 and V is TRBV4-1; tentative D call: TRBD1 (5 bases). Germline CDR1 MGHRA, CDR2 YSYEKL. Between the trimmed V and J ends, which lost 1 base and 6 bases, there was a span of 24 bases. The CDR3 runs to 18 residues. Written as DNA, the CDR3 is TGCGCCAGCAGCCAAGCGATGGCTAAAAATGCTAGGGGCGCTGAAGCTTTCTTT. This translates into CASSQAMAKNARGAEAFF.

The chain links TRBV11-1 to TRBJ2-5; no clear D gene. V was pared by 4 bases and J by 2 bases, with 17 bases between. This CDR3 has 16 residues. Germline-derived CDR1 and CDR2 are SGHAT and FQDESV (reference sequence). CDR3 residues: CASSSVSSSLQETQYF. The CDR3 DNA reads TGTGCCAGCAGCTCCGTGAGTAGCTCCCTTCAAGAGACCCAGTACTTC.

The chain combines TRBV6-1 with TRBJ2-3; perhaps TRBD1 as D (6 bases). Germline lookup yields CDR1 MNHNS and CDR2 SASEGT. This CDR3 has 13 residues. V lost 8 bases and J 0 bases, leaving 9 bases between the germline ends. CDR3 protein: CASFGQSTDTQYF. CDR3 nucleotides: TGTGCCAGCTTCGGACAGAGCACAGATACGCAGTATTTT.

This clonotype has just a few counts. J is TRBJ2-7 and V is TRBV7-9; tentative D call: TRBD2 (6 bases). The germline CDR1 and CDR2 sequences are SEHNR and FQNEAQ (reference sequence). Trimming took 0 bases from V and 3 from J, leaving 12 bases between them. The CDR3 runs 15 residues. The CDR3 reads CASSLAGGTGYEQYF. The CDR3 nucleotides are TGTGCCAGCAGCTTAGCGGGCGGGACTGGCTACGAGCAGTACTTC.

This rearrangement joins TRBV20-1 to TRBJ1-5; D is perhaps TRBD1 (6 bases). V lost 0 bases, J lost 3 bases, and 12 bases lay in between. Germline loops: CDR1 DFQATT, CDR2 SNEGSKA (reference sequence). The CDR3 covers 15 residues. DNA for the CDR3: TGCAGTGCTAGAGATCTGGGGGGGCCCAATCAGCCCCAGCATTTT. This translates into CSARDLGGPNQPQHF.

CDR3 nucleotides: TGTGCCAGCAGCATCTACAGGGGGCAAGAGACCCAGTACTTC. It translates to CASSIYRGQETQYF. The chain combines TRBV11-2 with TRBJ2-7, with 8 nucleotides matching TRBD1. The J call is in doubt because the DNA end fits TRBJ2-5 better. CDR3 length equals 14 residues. In germline, CDR1 is SGHAT, CDR2 FQNNGV.

This chain joins TRBV5-1 and TRBJ2-3; D perhaps matches TRBD1 (6 bases). The CDR3 loop spans 14 amino acids. CDR1 is SGHRS and CDR2 is YFSETQ in the germline V gene. V was cut by 7 bases and J by 2 bases, with 14 bases left in between. The CDR3 spells CASFLQGPTDTQYF. CDR3 in DNA: TGCGCCAGCTTCCTACAGGGACCCACAGATACGCAGTATTTT.

The table lists this clonotype with a count of one. A junction end diverges from the germline sequence, so it may reflect a read error. The CDR3 region has the DNA TGTGCCGGCAGCCCGGGACTAGCGGGAGTGGATGAGCAGTACTTC. Translating it yields CAGSPGLAGVDEQYF. The rearrangement uses TRBV11-3 and TRBJ2-5, with 14 positions matching TRBD2. Germline V CDR1 and CDR2: SGHNT, YENEEA. The CDR3 consists of 15 residues.

This chain joins TRBV6-4 and TRBJ2-1, with TRBD1 as a possible D gene (5 bases). The CDR3 extends over 16 amino acids. The germline V gene encodes CDR1 MRHNA and CDR2 SNTAGT. Between the trimmed V and J ends, which lost 3 bases and 6 bases, there was a span of 18 bases. CDR3 residues: CASSDRGLPRSNEQFF. CDR3 nucleotides: TGTGCCAGCAGTGATAGGGGCCTACCAAGATCCAATGAGCAGTTCTTC.

The chain employs TRBV5-5 and TRBJ1-1; possibly TRBD1 for D (6 bases). The CDR3 loop spans 20 amino acids. V lost 2 bases and J 2 bases, leaving 28 bases between the germline ends. Germline V gene lookup returns CDR1 SGHKS and CDR2 YYEKEE (reference sequence). The CDR3 protein is CASSFKAILQGIRTNTEAFF. The CDR3 coding sequence is TGTGCCAGCAGCTTTAAGGCAATCCTACAGGGAATTAGGACAAACACTGAAGCTTTCTTT. Based on the CDR3 plus reference TRBV5-5 and TRBJ1-1, the full variable domain is DAGVTQSPTHLIKTRGQQVTLRCSPISGHKSVSWYQQVLGQGPQFIFQYYEKEERGRGNFPDRFSARQFPNYSSELNVNALLLGDSALYLCASSFKAILQGIRTNTEAFFGQGTRLTVV.

The chain has TRBV18 and TRBJ1-4, with D perhaps matching TRBD1 (5 bases). The CDR3 runs to 14 residues. V was pared by 9 bases and J by 2 bases, with 13 bases between. Germline values: CDR1 KGHSH, CDR2 LQKENI. The CDR3 sequence: CASQDGATNEKLFF. In DNA form, the CDR3 reads TGTGCCAGTCAAGACGGGGCTACTAATGAAAAACTGTTTTTT.

This chain links TRBV7-2 with TRBJ1-1; possible D gene TRBD1, 6 bases. The V gene's germline CDR1 is SGHTA and CDR2 FQGNSA. V was trimmed by 8 bases and J by 4 bases, leaving 17 bases between them. CDR3 length equals 14 residues. The CDR3, as DNA: TGTGCCAGCGGCCTAATGAGGGGGAGCACTGAAGCTTTCTTT. This gives the protein CASGLMRGSTEAFF. The entire variable domain, with the rest obtained from reference TRBV7-2 and TRBJ1-1, is as follows: GAGVSQSPSNKVTEKGKDVELRCDPISGHTALYWYRQSLGQGLEFLIYFQGNSAPDKSGLPSDRFSAERTGGSVSTLTIQRTQQEDSAVYLCASGLMRGSTEAFFGQGTRLTVV.

This chain uses TRBV5-1 with TRBJ2-5; TRBD1 agrees at 9 bases. The J call may be wrong; the DNA end is better matched by TRBJ2-7. Germline V gene data show CDR1 as SGHRS and CDR2 as YFSETQ. This CDR3 spans 15 amino acids. The CDR3 DNA is TGCGCCAGCAGCTTAATGGGACAGGGACCAAGCGAGCAGTACTTC. It yields the protein CASSLMGQGPSEQYF.

The V gene is TRBV10-3, the J gene TRBJ2-4; 15 bases are shared with TRBD2. Germline CDR1 and CDR2: ENHRY and SYGVKD. The CDR3 totals 18 residues. With 10 bases clipped from V and 13 bases from J, the junction kept 23 bases outside the gene matches. CDR3 in amino acids: CATCPGTSGGRYYNEQYF. In DNA form, the CDR3 reads TGTGCCACCTGTCCCGGGACTAGCGGGGGGCGTTACTACAATGAGCAGTACTTC.

The chain carries TRBV3-1 and TRBJ1-1; D unresolved. The germline V gene has CDR1 LGHDT and CDR2 YNNKEL (reference sequence). Deletions cut 4 bases from V and 2 bases from J, with 11 bases between. The CDR3 is 14 residues long. CDR3 DNA: TGTGCCAGCAGCCCTGGCGTGATTAACACTGAAGCTTTCTTT. Its translation: CASSPGVINTEAFF.

CDR3 residues: CASRTGGVEQYF. The CDR3, as DNA: TGTGCCAGCAGGACAGGGGGCGTCGAGCAGTACTTC. The chain links TRBV6-5 to TRBJ2-5; 10 bases map to TRBD1. The J call is doubtful: the DNA matches TRBJ2-7 better. Germline CDR1 and CDR2: MNHEY and SVGAGI. The CDR3 runs 12 residues.